Here is one T cell receptor beta chain with its context. This record belongs to a study of blood T cell repertoires in COVID-19. Study-wide context: PBMCs, B-cell-depleted T cells, or T cells were the source of the cDNA or gDNA that made up the material.

The trim removed 0 bases at V and 2 bases at J, leaving 8 bases unmatched. Germline V gene sequence: CDR1 SGHRS, CDR2 YFSETQ. The CDR3 is made up of 17 amino acids. Original data processing: Reference gene primers were amplified, and this amplification served to estimate nucleated cell counts. The table came from immunoSEQ multiplex PCR; TCRdb's copy has only in-frame clones and leaves some out. The V and J calls and clone size were taken over from that table, and D and trimming were inferred from the DNA. The profile shows tens of thousands of clones, approximately 80% of them singletons. The TCR sequence derives from a man between 70 and 80 years old with acute or convalescent COVID-19. Material: peripheral blood. This chain connects TRBV5-1 to TRBJ2-3; 8 nucleotides agree with TRBD2. The CDR3 protein is CASSLEGAGGNTDTQYF. The CDR3 DNA follows: TGCGCCAGCAGCTTGGAGGGTGCGGGGGGCAACACAGATACGCAGTATTTT.